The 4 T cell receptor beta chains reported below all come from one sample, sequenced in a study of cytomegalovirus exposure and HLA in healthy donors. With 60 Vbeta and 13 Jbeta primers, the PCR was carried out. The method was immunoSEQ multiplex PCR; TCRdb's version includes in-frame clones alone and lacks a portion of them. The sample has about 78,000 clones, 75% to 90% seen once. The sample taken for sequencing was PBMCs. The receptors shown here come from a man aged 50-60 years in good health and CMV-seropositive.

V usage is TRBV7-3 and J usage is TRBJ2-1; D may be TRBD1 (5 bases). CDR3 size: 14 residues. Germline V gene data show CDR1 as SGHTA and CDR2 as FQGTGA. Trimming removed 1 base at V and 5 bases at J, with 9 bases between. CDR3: CASSLMSRDNEQFF. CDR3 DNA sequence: TGTGCCAGCAGCTTAATGAGCAGGGACAATGAGCAGTTCTTC.

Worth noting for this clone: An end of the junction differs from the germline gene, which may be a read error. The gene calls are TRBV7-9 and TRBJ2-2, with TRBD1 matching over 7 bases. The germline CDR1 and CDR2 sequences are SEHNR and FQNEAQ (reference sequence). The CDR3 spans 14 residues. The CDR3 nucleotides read TGTTCCAGCAGCTGGACAGGTGGGAACGGGGAGCTGTTTTTT. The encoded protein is CSSSWTGGNGELFF.

CDR3 nucleotides: TGTGCCAGCAGCTTAGGGGCCACGAACACCGGGGAGCTGTTTTTT. It yields the protein CASSLGATNTGELFF. This rearrangement joins TRBV7-2 to TRBJ2-2; D is ambiguous. CDR3 length: 15 residues. The V end was cut by 1 base, the J end by 0 bases, with 6 bases between. Looked up from germline, CDR1 is SGHTA and CDR2 is FQGNSA.

The CDR3 protein is CASSPVAGGPGEQYF. CDR3 coding DNA: TGTGCCAGCAGCCCGGTAGCGGGAGGGCCGGGGGAGCAGTACTTC. This chain links TRBV7-2 with TRBJ2-7; TRBD2 agrees at 11 bases. This CDR3 contains 15 residues. The junction had 10 bases not matched to a gene; V was cut back by 5 bases and J by 7 bases. The germline V gene has CDR1 SGHTA and CDR2 FQGNSA.